The 11 T cell receptor beta chains reported below all come from one sample, sequenced in a study of T cell responses to AZD1222 COVID-19 vaccine. The assay was immunoSEQ multiplex PCR, and TCRdb's table has in-frame clones only and misses some. Of 120,000 or so clones in the sample, approximately 94% were seen once. The sequences come from peripheral blood, collected 28 days after the second AZD1222 dose. The receptors stem from an adult who received the AZD1222 COVID-19 vaccine.

The chain couples TRBV4-1 to TRBJ1-2; D possibly corresponds to TRBD1 (6 bases). Looked up from germline, CDR1 is MGHRA and CDR2 is YSYEKL. The ends were cut back, 4 bases at V and 3 bases at J, with 21 bases in the middle. CDR3 length equals 17 residues. DNA of the CDR3: TGCGCCAGCAGCCCCTTTCCATGGGGGGCGCAGGACTATGGCTACACCTTC. Its translation is CASSPFPWGAQDYGYTF.

V gene TRBV3-1 (or the pseudogene TRBV3-2) combines with J gene TRBJ2-1; no reliable D call. The CDR3 has 13 residues. With 3 bases removed from V and 5 bases from J, the gap between germline ends came to 8 bases. Germline V gene data show CDR1 as LGHDT and CDR2 as YNNKEL (reference sequence). The CDR3 loop is CASSQVTNNEQFF. CDR3 bases: TGTGCCAGCAGCCAGGTGACAAACAATGAGCAGTTCTTC.

This chain uses TRBV4-1 with TRBJ1-2, with D tentatively TRBD1 (5 bases). The CDR3 runs 15 residues. The V gene lost 2 bases and the J gene lost 4 bases, with 14 bases spanning the gap. Germline assignment: CDR1 MGHRA and CDR2 YSYEKL. The CDR3 DNA reads TGCGCCAGCAGCCAACGCGCTGTTGGGACCTATGGCTACACCTTC. Its translation: CASSQRAVGTYGYTF.

This clone was observed once. The chain links TRBV18 to TRBJ2-7; the match to TRBD1 covers 7 bases. V lost 3 bases and J lost 5; bases outside the gene matches: 4. The CDR3 consists of 13 residues. Germline CDR1 KGHSH, CDR2 LQKENI. This CDR3 is CASSPTGMDEQYF. CDR3 in DNA: TGTGCCAGCTCACCGACAGGGATGGACGAGCAGTACTTC.

The V call is TRBV4-1, the J call TRBJ1-4; 9 nucleotides align to TRBD1. V lost 2 bases, J lost 6 bases, and 7 bases stayed unmatched. The CDR3 spans 16 residues. In germline, CDR1 is MGHRA, CDR2 YSYEKL. CDR3 protein: CASSQPRTGEYEKLFF. The CDR3 nucleotides are TGCGCCAGCAGCCAACCAAGGACAGGGGAATATGAAAAACTGTTTTTT.

The CDR3 DNA is TGTGCCAGCAGCCTGGGACACCAACAAAACATTCAGTACTTC. Amino acid sequence: CASSLGHQQNIQYF. The chain links TRBV3-1 (or the pseudogene TRBV3-2) to TRBJ2-4; TRBD1 is a possible D gene (6 bases). Germline CDR1 is LGHDT and CDR2 is YNNKEL (reference sequence). V lost 4 bases and J 5 bases, leaving 12 bases between the germline ends. The CDR3 is 14 residues long.

This clone turned up a few times. The V and J genes are TRBV7-8 and TRBJ1-1, with a weak D call TRBD1 (6 bases). The V gene's germline CDR1 is SGHVS and CDR2 FQNEAQ. This CDR3 has 14 amino acids. Trimming pared 6 bases from V and 3 bases from J, leaving 14 bases between. Written as DNA, the CDR3 is TGTGCCAGCAGAGGGGGTGTAGAGGACACTGAAGCTTTCTTT. Its protein product is CASRGGVEDTEAFF.

The chain recombines TRBV5-1 with TRBJ1-2; tentatively, D is TRBD1 (6 bases). Trimming took off 3 bases at V and 4 bases at J, with 13 bases between the two ends. The V gene's germline CDR1 is SGHRS and CDR2 YFSETQ. The CDR3 runs 14 residues. The CDR3 region is CASSSRDTGYGYTF. CDR3 nucleotide sequence: TGCGCCAGCAGCTCCCGGGACACCGGCTATGGCTACACCTTC.

The genes are TRBV3-1 (or the pseudogene TRBV3-2) and TRBJ1-1, with a tentative D call TRBD1 (5 bases). The CDR3 contains 16 residues. V was trimmed by 3 bases and J by 5 bases, leaving 19 bases between them. Germline CDR1 reads LGHDT; CDR2 reads YNNKEL (reference sequence). The CDR3 DNA reads TGTGCCAGCAGCCAGATTCCGGGGGTGGGGCGGACTGAAGCTTTCTTT. It codes for CASSQIPGVGRTEAFF.

The rearrangement links TRBV5-1 to TRBJ2-2, with D tentatively TRBD1 (5 bases). V lost 3 bases, J lost 4 bases, and 16 bases lay in between. CDR3 length equals 16 residues. CDR1 SGHRS and CDR2 YFSETQ come from the germline V gene. The CDR3 DNA reads TGCGCCAGCAGCTCGGACAATCTAGTGGGCACCGGGGAGCTGTTTTTT. Protein product: CASSSDNLVGTGELFF.

The chain has TRBV5-1 and TRBJ1-3; 7 bases are a match to TRBD1. The germline CDR1 and CDR2 sequences are SGHRS and YFSETQ. Trimming cost V 5 bases and J 0 bases; bases outside gene matches: 14. This CDR3 is 18 amino acids long. The CDR3 nucleotides are TGCGCCAGCAGTATTGGGGTGGACAGGTTAGACTCTGGAAACACCATATATTTT. Encoded protein: CASSIGVDRLDSGNTIYF. The variable domain in full, completed from reference TRBV5-1 and TRBJ1-3, reads KAGVTQTPRYLIKTRGQQVTLSCSPISGHRSVSWYQQTPGQGLQFLFEYFSETQRNKGNFPGRFSGRQFSNSRSEMNVSTLELGDSALYLCASSIGVDRLDSGNTIYFGEGSWLTVV.